The 17 T cell receptor beta chains listed next were all sequenced from one sample in a study of shared clonotypes between healthy human individuals. Generated by immunoSEQ multiplex PCR, the TCRdb table keeps only in-frame clones and is missing some. The repertoire consists of a few million clones, with about 92% occurring once and the leading ten covering about 0.37%. Specimen: naive CD4+ T cells from PBMCs. As to subset: CD45RA+ positively selected. The receptors derive from a man aged 18 to 30 in good health. Some clones in this sample may be carry-over from other donors' samples.

The chain recombines TRBV18 with TRBJ2-3; D possibly uses TRBD1 or TRBD2 (5 bases each). V lost 3 bases, J lost 0 bases, and 10 bases lay in between. CDR1 and CDR2 from the germline V gene are KGHSH and LQKENI. CDR3 length equals 15 residues. Here the CDR3 DNA reads TGTGCCAGCTCACCTAACCGGGACAGCACAGATACGCAGTATTTT. Translated, it gives CASSPNRDSTDTQYF.

This clone was counted between two and nine times. The V gene is TRBV2, the J gene TRBJ1-4, with no clear D. This CDR3 has 12 amino acids. From germline, CDR1 is SNHLY and CDR2 FYNNEI. V was trimmed by 8 bases and J by 4 bases, leaving 8 bases between them. The DNA of the CDR3 is TGTGCCAGCCGTCAGGATAATGAAAAACTGTTTTTT. Protein: CASRQDNEKLFF.

CDR3 loop: CAWSVRVDTQYF. In DNA, the CDR3 is TGTGCCTGGAGTGTACGGGTAGATACGCAGTATTTT. This chain uses TRBV30 with TRBJ2-3; the D is unclear. The germline gives CDR1 GTSNPN, CDR2 SVGIG (reference sequence). The CDR3 length is 12 residues. Trimming cost V 0 bases and J 5 bases, with 6 bases left between them.

The chain is built from TRBV9 and TRBJ2-3, with TRBD1 as a possible D gene (6 bases). Germline CDR1 reads SGDLS; CDR2 reads YYNGEE. Between the trimmed V and J ends, which lost 1 base and 2 bases, there was a span of 17 bases. The CDR3 is made up of 17 amino acids. CDR3 in DNA: TGTGCCAGCAGCGTAACAGTCCGGGACACGGACACAGATACGCAGTATTTT. Protein: CASSVTVRDTDTDTQYF.

The chain has TRBV5-4 and TRBJ2-5, with 13 bases that match TRBD2. The CDR3 is made up of 19 amino acids. In germline, CDR1 is SGHNT, CDR2 YYREEE (reference sequence). V lost 6 bases to trimming and J lost 4 bases; unmatched junction nucleotides: 18. CDR3 sequence (DNA): TGTGCCAGCACGCACGGTGACGGGACTAGCGGGGTCCCCCGAGAGACCCAGTACTTC. This codes for CASTHGDGTSGVPRETQYF.

The chain is built from TRBV4-2 and TRBJ2-1; 11 bases map to TRBD2. This CDR3 spans 17 amino acids. Trimming took 1 base from V and 6 from J; bases not matched to a gene: 8. CDR1 is LGHNA, CDR2 YNFKEQ, per germline. The CDR3 here is CASSQGLSTSGANEQFF. CDR3 nucleotide sequence: TGTGCCAGCAGCCAAGGACTCTCGACTAGCGGGGCCAATGAGCAGTTCTTC.

This clone has only a few counts. The chain links TRBV6-1 to TRBJ1-1, with a weak D call TRBD1 (5 bases). Germline V lookup: CDR1 MNHNS, CDR2 SASEGT. V gave up 3 bases and J gave up 3 bases, with 8 bases separating them. The length of the CDR3 is 13 residues. The CDR3 reads CASSDRDYTEAFF. CDR3 nucleotide sequence: TGTGCCAGCAGTGACCGGGACTACACTGAAGCTTTCTTT.

V is TRBV30 and J is TRBJ1-6, with TRBD1 as a possible D gene (5 bases). CDR1 is GTSNPN, CDR2 SVGIG, per germline (reference sequence). V was cut by 0 bases and J by 10 bases, with 22 bases left in between. The CDR3 covers 17 residues. The CDR3 DNA reads TGTGCCTGGAGTGTAAGAGGGACGGACCCTCGGGGATCACCCCTCCACTTT. Amino acid sequence: CAWSVRGTDPRGSPLHF.

This clone showed up just once. The chain combines TRBV7-2 with TRBJ2-5, with D possibly TRBD2 on 6 matching bases. The CDR3 contains 13 residues. V was cut by 4 bases and J by 6 bases, with 12 bases left in between. Germline lookup yields CDR1 SGHTA and CDR2 FQGNSA. The CDR3 DNA reads as TGTGCCAGCAGCTGGGACTTCGGACAGACCCAGTACTTC. It yields the protein CASSWDFGQTQYF. The variable domain in full, completed from reference TRBV7-2 and TRBJ2-5, reads GAGVSQSPSNKVTEKGKDVELRCDPISGHTALYWYRQSLGQGLEFLIYFQGNSAPDKSGLPSDRFSAERTGGSVSTLTIQRTQQEDSAVYLCASSWDFGQTQYFGPGTRLLVL.

The V call is TRBV28, the J call TRBJ2-5, with D possibly being TRBD1 (6 bases). V was trimmed by 6 bases and J by 9 bases, leaving 14 bases between them. Germline CDR1 reads MDHEN; CDR2 reads SYDVKM. The CDR3 sequence is 12 residues long. DNA for the CDR3: TGTGCCAGCAGCCTGGGGGCCAGGGCCCAGTACTTC. Translated: CASSLGARAQYF.

The chain employs TRBV11-2 and TRBJ2-5; unclear D gene. The V end lost 1 base, the J end lost 5 bases, and 14 bases lay between the germline ends. This CDR3 contains 15 residues. Germline V gene lookup returns CDR1 SGHAT and CDR2 FQNNGV. CDR3 protein: CASSLASTPLETQYF. DNA of the CDR3: TGTGCCAGCAGCTTAGCGTCTACCCCCCTGGAGACCCAGTACTTC.

V gene TRBV5-4 combines with J gene TRBJ2-3; the match to TRBD2 covers 9 bases. This CDR3 region has 19 residues. CDR1 and CDR2 from the germline V gene are SGHNT and YYREEE (reference sequence). The V gene end was trimmed by 0 bases and the J gene end by 9 bases; junction bases not matched to a gene: 20. CDR3 coding DNA: TGTGCCAGCAGCTTGGTCGTTAGTGGTAGCGGGAGTGGAAAGCAGACGCAGTATTTT. Its protein product is CASSLVVSGSGSGKQTQYF.

This chain uses TRBV19 with TRBJ2-1; 8 positions agree with TRBD2. This CDR3 has 14 amino acids. Germline CDR1 reads LNHDA; CDR2 reads SQIVND (reference sequence). Trimming took 4 bases from V and 6 from J; bases not matched to a gene: 5. As DNA, the CDR3 is TGTGCCAGTAGTAGAATAGCGGGACCCAATGAGCAGTTCTTC. Its protein is CASSRIAGPNEQFF. The full variable domain, completed using reference TRBV19 and TRBJ2-1, is DGGITQSPKYLFRKEGQNVTLSCEQNLNHDAMYWYRQDPGQGLRLIYYSQIVNDFQKGDIAEGYSVSREKKESFPLTVTSAQKNPTAFYLCASSRIAGPNEQFFGPGTRLTVL.

The chain carries TRBV25-1 and TRBJ1-2, with a weak D call TRBD1 (5 bases). This CDR3 contains 13 residues. V was cut by 2 bases and J by 6 bases, with 10 bases left in between. The germline V gene has CDR1 MGHDK and CDR2 SYGVNS. CDR3 loop: CASSEQGRDGYTF. The CDR3 DNA follows: TGTGCCAGCAGTGAACAGGGACGGGATGGCTACACCTTC.

The chain joins TRBV15 to TRBJ2-1; D may correspond to TRBD1 or TRBD2 (5 bases each). Germline values: CDR1 LNHNV, CDR2 YYDKDF (reference sequence). The V end was cut by 3 bases, the J end by 4 bases, with 10 bases between. This CDR3 has 14 residues. CDR3 amino acids: CATSRTGQYNEQFF. As DNA, the CDR3 is TGTGCCACCAGCAGGACGGGGCAGTACAATGAGCAGTTCTTC.

The rearrangement uses TRBV5-1 and TRBJ1-1; possibly TRBD1 for D (5 bases). Germline CDR1 is SGHRS and CDR2 is YFSETQ. This CDR3 has 15 amino acids. Trimming left V 4 bases short and J 2 bases short, with 15 bases between. The CDR3 loop is CASSKQDSPNTEAFF. Written as DNA, the CDR3 is TGCGCCAGCAGCAAACAAGACAGCCCAAACACTGAAGCTTTCTTT.

CDR3 sequence: CASSPGTGHPEQYF. The CDR3 DNA reads as TGTGCCAGCAGCCCCGGGACAGGTCACCCCGAGCAGTACTTC. The genes are TRBV7-3 and TRBJ2-7; 8 nucleotides agree with TRBD1. The CDR3 contains 14 residues. Germline CDR1 reads SGHTA; CDR2 reads FQGTGA. V was clipped by 5 bases and J by 6 bases; unmatched bases: 9. Full variable domain (rest looked up from reference TRBV7-3 and TRBJ2-7): GAGVSQTPSNKVTEKGKYVELRCDPISGHTALYWYRQSLGQGPEFLIYFQGTGAADDSGLPNDRFFAVRPEGSVSTLKIQRTERGDSAVYLCASSPGTGHPEQYFGPGTRLTVT.